A single sample is the source of the 11 T cell receptor beta chains below, sequenced in a study of T-cell memory formation after mild COVID-19. TCRdb fed the 5' RACE reads into MiXCR, producing one record per CDR3 protein. The sample yields hundreds of thousands of distinct CDR3 sequences, roughly 22% seen once. Source material: PBMCs or a T cell subset sorted from them (not recorded which). The receptor set was obtained from an adult woman who had mild COVID-19 (a few samples of this study predate the infection). Cell type and time point are not known.

This clonotype was counted between two and nine times. The gene calls are TRBV7-9 and TRBJ2-1; possibly TRBD1 or TRBD2 for D (7 bases each). Germline loops: CDR1 SEHNR, CDR2 FQNEAQ (reference sequence). This CDR3 is built from 13 residues. Trimming cost V 11 bases and J 3 bases, with 14 bases left between them. DNA of the CDR3: TGTGCCGGGGAGGGGGCTCGCTACAATGAGCAGTTCTTC. This encodes CAGEGARYNEQFF. Based on the CDR3 plus reference TRBV7-9 and TRBJ2-1, the full variable domain is DTGVSQNPRHKITKRGQNVTFRCDPISEHNRLYWYRQTLGQGPEFLTYFQNEAQLEKSRLLSDRFSAERPKGSFSTLEIQRTEQGDSAMYLCAGEGARYNEQFFGPGTRLTVL.

The J gene is TRBJ1-5, the V gene TRBV24-1; D not certain. Trimming took off 4 bases at V and 0 bases at J, with 9 bases between the two ends. Germline assignment: CDR1 KGHDR and CDR2 SFDVKD. This CDR3 region has 15 residues. The CDR3 nucleotides are TGTGCCACCAGTGACGGGTCGTATAGCAATCAGCCCCAGCATTTT. It encodes CATSDGSYSNQPQHF.

The chain couples TRBV2 to TRBJ2-3, with 13 bases identical to TRBD2. The germline gives CDR1 SNHLY, CDR2 FYNNEI. The CDR3 loop spans 16 amino acids. The J segment lost 5 bases and the V segment lost 1 base, leaving 3 bases of the junction unmatched. CDR3 residues: CASSEGTSGGLDTQYF. Written as DNA, the CDR3 is TGTGCCAGCAGTGAAGGGACTAGCGGGGGATTAGATACGCAGTATTTT.

This chain uses TRBV7-9 with TRBJ2-7; D perhaps matches TRBD1 (6 bases). CDR1 and CDR2 from the germline V gene are SEHNR and FQNEAQ (reference sequence). Between the trimmed V and J ends, which lost 6 bases and 6 bases, there was a span of 12 bases. The CDR3 is 12 amino acids. DNA for the CDR3: TGTGCCAGCAGGGATCAGGGGTCCGAGCAGTACTTC. Translated, it gives CASRDQGSEQYF.

The rearrangement joins TRBV29-1 to TRBJ1-2; D unresolved. The CDR3 has 13 residues. CDR1 is SQVTM, CDR2 ANQGSEA, per germline. Trimming shortened V by 1 base and J by 6 bases, and 12 bases separated the two germline ends. The chain's CDR3 is CSVEVNSHNGYTF. CDR3 DNA: TGCAGCGTTGAAGTTAATTCCCACAATGGCTACACCTTC.

The V call is TRBV2, the J call TRBJ1-6; the D is unclear. CDR3 size: 17 residues. CDR1 is SNHLY, CDR2 FYNNEI, per germline. Trimming left V 4 bases short and J 0 bases short, with 13 bases between. The chain's CDR3 is CASSVTQDFSYNSPLHF. The CDR3 bases are TGTGCCAGCAGTGTTACTCAGGACTTCTCCTATAATTCACCCCTCCACTTT.

This clonotype showed up just a few times. J is TRBJ2-5 and V is TRBV13, with D maybe TRBD1 (6 bases). V lost 4 bases to trimming and J lost 2 bases, with 11 bases between them. This CDR3 has 14 residues. Germline CDR1 PRHDT, CDR2 FYEKMQ (reference sequence). Here the CDR3 reads CASSSLGTQETQYF. In DNA, the CDR3 is TGTGCCAGCAGCTCCCTGGGGACACAAGAGACCCAGTACTTC.

Only a few counts were recorded for this clonotype. This chain uses TRBV6-2 or TRBV6-3 with TRBJ1-1; tentatively, D is TRBD1 (5 bases). Germline values: CDR1 MNHEY, CDR2 SVGEGT. This CDR3 is built from 13 residues. Trimming took off 2 bases at V and 4 bases at J, with 8 bases between the two ends. For the CDR3, the DNA is TGTGCCAGCAGTTACGGGGCCGCCACTGAAGCTTTCTTT. Translation gives CASSYGAATEAFF.

In its sample, this clonotype was seen a few times. This chain uses TRBV28 with TRBJ1-5, with 8 bases that match TRBD1. The CDR3 has 15 residues. The V gene's germline CDR1 is MDHEN and CDR2 SYDVKM. J was trimmed by 3 bases and V by 5 bases; bases with no gene match: 6. CDR3 DNA: TGTGCCAGCAGTCCGGACAGGGAGCCCAATCAGCCCCAGCATTTT. It is translated as CASSPDREPNQPQHF.

This clonotype was seen only a few times. The chain couples TRBV11-2 to TRBJ2-3; D uncertain. Germline V gene data show CDR1 as SGHAT and CDR2 as FQNNGV. V was shortened by 5 bases and J by 6 bases, with 9 bases between the two germline ends. This CDR3 has 12 amino acids. The CDR3 loop reads CASSPTLDTQYF. The DNA for the CDR3 is TGTGCCAGCAGCCCCACCCTGGATACGCAGTATTTT.

This clonotype has more than one count but fewer than ten. J is TRBJ1-4 and V is TRBV9, with a possible D match to TRBD1 (6 bases). The CDR3 spans 16 residues. Trimming removed 4 bases from V and 3 bases from J, with 16 bases in between. Germline CDR1 reads SGDLS; CDR2 reads YYNGEE. The CDR3 sequence: CASSQRGGPANEKLFF. CDR3 in DNA: TGTGCCAGCAGCCAGAGGGGGGGGCCGGCTAATGAAAAACTGTTTTTT.